This TCR beta chain is from a study of spatial heterogeneity in lung cancer (dated by TCRdb to the late 2010s). Turning to the overall study: Beta-chain transcripts were consistently detected in greater numbers than alpha-chain transcripts, which likely reflected higher beta-chain transcript abundance. In the raw uncorrected reads, each unique combination of TCR and UMI appeared more than ten times on average. TCR repertoire features were related to nonsynonymous mutation counts determined by whole-exome sequencing of tumor tissue. The study quantitatively compared TCR alpha and beta repertoires across multiple tumor regions, matched nontumor lung and blood in non-small cell lung cancer. Both alpha and beta chains were TCR-sequenced in around 220 tumor regions, fewer than 80 matched nontumor lung samples and some 50 PBMC samples obtained at surgery. Overall results and qualifications from the work: Ubiquitous expanded tumor TCRs were found in blood more often at tumor resection than at routine follow-up. Additional single-cell paired TCR alpha and beta sequencing was considered necessary to confirm, at a functional level, the hypothesis that regional TCRs recognize regional mutations.

Trimming takes 5 bases off V and 5 bases off J; junction bases not matched to a gene: 6. Sequences SGHTA (CDR1) and FQGNSA (CDR2) are obtained from the germline V gene. The CDR3 measures 14 amino acids from cysteine to phenylalanine. Only the CDR3 DNA stays, 42 bases, in frame from base 1. This clonotype occurred a few times. What antigen it recognizes has not been identified. No clone much larger than this one lies a single base away; base qualities are absent. Libraries came from 5' RACE. Sequencing relied on a NextSeq 500. The TCR library protocol attached a unique molecular identifier to each TCR cDNA molecule to allow correction of PCR and sequencing errors. The published analysis was carried out like this. TCR identification, UMI-based error correction and CDR3 extraction were all carried out with Decombinator tools. TCRs above a frequency of 2 per 1,000, corresponding to the top 1% of the tumor frequency distribution, were defined as expanded. Each repertoire was subsampled 100 times to 5,000 TCRs, after which Renyi diversity was computed with the R vegan package. CDR3 similarity networks were built from amino acid triplet string-kernel similarity, with CDR3s being connected when pairwise similarity was above 0.82. TCRdb took the public reads, trimmed them with fastp at Q25, ran MiXCR for clone calling and kept in-frame beta chains. Entries are consolidated by CDR3 protein sequence, retaining the most common genes and DNA. The V and J calls were determined by TCRdb, not by the authors. The sample contains some 85,000 distinct CDR3 sequences, about a fifth of them found a single time. The ten largest clonotypes hold 6.2% of the sample.

The time point label, read with the paper, signifies: sample taken at primary tumor resection. Whole RNA extracted from tumor and nontumor lung tissue, or from cryopreserved PBMC samples, was used for TCR sequencing without cell sorting. The donors were approximately 70 patients from the lung TRACERx cohort who had early-stage, untreated non-small cell lung cancer. Only patients for whom sufficient RNA was available from at least two tumor regions were selected for TCR sequencing. The origin of this receptor is a male donor with early-stage non-small cell lung cancer. Sequencing used PBMCs, obtained at surgery. This chain is built from TRBV7-2 and TRBJ1-1; 9 central nucleotides agree with TRBD1. The CDR3 protein: CASSPTGGGTEAFF. The bases read TGTGCCAGCAGCCCAACAGGGGGCGGGACTGAAGCTTTCTTT.